This T cell receptor (beta chain) derives from a study of blood T cell repertoires in COVID-19. Study summary: Specimens from acute and convalescent COVID-19 originated in the United States, Italy and Spain. PBMCs, B-cell-depleted T cells, or T cells provided the cDNA or gDNA that made up the material.

In the study's own analysis: Amplification of reference gene primers was used by the study to estimate nucleated cell counts. Assay used: immunoSEQ multiplex PCR; TCRdb lists only in-frame clones, some missing. The DNA was the basis for D and trimming; V, J and clone size are from that table. Among some 370,000 clones, approximately 88% were seen once, and the ten largest hold over 1%. The sample was peripheral blood. This clonotype was obtained from a man in his forties or fifties with acute or convalescent COVID-19.

The CDR3 nucleotides read TGTGCCAGCAGTTACGAGCCCCGGACAGGGGATGAGACCCAGTACTTC. Translation: CASSYEPRTGDETQYF. The chain links TRBV6-5 to TRBJ2-5; TRBD1 agrees at 9 bases. This CDR3 region has 16 residues. J gave up 5 bases and V 2 bases, and 9 bases lay outside the gene matches. Germline V lookup: CDR1 MNHEY, CDR2 SVGAGI.